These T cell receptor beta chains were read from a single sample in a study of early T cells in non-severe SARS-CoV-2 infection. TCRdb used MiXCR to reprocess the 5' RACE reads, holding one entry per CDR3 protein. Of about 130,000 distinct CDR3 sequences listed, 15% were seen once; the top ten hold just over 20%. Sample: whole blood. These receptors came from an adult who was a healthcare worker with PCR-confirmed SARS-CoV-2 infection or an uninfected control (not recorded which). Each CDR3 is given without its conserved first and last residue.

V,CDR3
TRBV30,ALVSIGPYEQY
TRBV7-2,ATSLGSYEQY
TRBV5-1,ASSFRRGSTGELF
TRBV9,ASSEGPNSPLH
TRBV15,ATSGDITYEQY
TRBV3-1,ASSQDAGQSSYEQY
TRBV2,AYKAASGNTIY
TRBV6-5,ASSYYKVQETQY
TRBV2,ASSESPDSSYNEQF
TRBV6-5,ASSYSTRGTSGYT
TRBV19,ASIAGQGNQPQH
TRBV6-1,ASSSMSTGELF
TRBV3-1,ASSLGGASYSPLH
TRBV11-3,ASSPRGGQGNTGELF
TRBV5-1,ASSPSPAGYGYT
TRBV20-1,SASNAGTGYSPLH
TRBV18,ASSPRQGEQY
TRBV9,ASSVTGHPQETQY
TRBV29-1,SVEDLIRGTEPFNYGYT
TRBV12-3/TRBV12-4,ASSFGAGGSTDTQY
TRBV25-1,ANQSETTGAENTGELF
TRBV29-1,SVWGDNEKLF
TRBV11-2,ASNGQGMNTQY
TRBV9,ASSVRAGATYEQY
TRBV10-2,ASLHPVNYGYT
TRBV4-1,ASSQGPTGRYTEAF